The present entry profiles one TCR beta chain with its context. As yet, its antigen is unknown. The donors were all Caucasian adults (living in Nashville, Tennessee). Extraction of genomic DNA in unsorted samples used about 90 million PBMCs. This record comes from a study of shared clonotypes between healthy human individuals. Whole-study findings and limits: It was expected that sequencing depth would affect clonotype sharing among donors.

About 32,000 T cell genomes (around 310 ng DNA) went into each PBMC replicate. Clones were read by immunoSEQ multiplex PCR, and TCRdb kept only the in-frame ones, dropping some. The sample has 450,000 to 500,000 clones, over 75% seen once. The sequencing sample was made of PBMCs. The TCR was taken from a woman aged 40 to 49 in good health. Some clones in this sample may be carry-over from other donors' samples.

CDR3 loop: CASTSSNEQFF. Written as DNA, the CDR3 is TGTGCCAGCACCTCTTCGAATGAGCAGTTCTTC. The V gene is TRBV27, the J gene TRBJ2-1; D is unclear. The CDR3 totals 11 residues. V lost 7 bases to trimming and J lost 7 bases, with 8 bases between them. The germline CDR1 and CDR2 sequences are MNHEY and SMNVEV (reference sequence).